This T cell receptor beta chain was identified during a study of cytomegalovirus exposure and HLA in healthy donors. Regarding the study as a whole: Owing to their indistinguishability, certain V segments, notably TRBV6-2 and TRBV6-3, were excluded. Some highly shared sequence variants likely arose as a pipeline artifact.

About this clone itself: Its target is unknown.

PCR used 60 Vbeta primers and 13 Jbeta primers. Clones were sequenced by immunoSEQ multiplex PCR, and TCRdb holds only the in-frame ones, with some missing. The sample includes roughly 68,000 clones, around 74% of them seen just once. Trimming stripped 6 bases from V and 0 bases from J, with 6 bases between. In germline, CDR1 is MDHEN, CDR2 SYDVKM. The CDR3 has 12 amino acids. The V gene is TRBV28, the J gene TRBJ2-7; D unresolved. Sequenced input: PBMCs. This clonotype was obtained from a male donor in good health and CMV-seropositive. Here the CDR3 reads CASSLSSYEQYF. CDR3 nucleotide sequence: TGTGCCAGCAGCCTTAGCTCCTACGAGCAGTACTTC.